This T cell receptor (beta chain) is from a study of PD-L1 blockade in urothelial cancer. The CDR3 loop spans 15 amino acids. V shed 2 bases and J 1 base; nucleotides not matched to a gene: 4. From germline, CDR1 is MNHNY and CDR2 SVGAGI (reference sequence). Ten or more counts support this clone. Other DNA sequences in the same sample also yield this CDR3. TCRdb's copy holds only in-frame clones and misses some; the assay was immunoSEQ multiplex PCR. This table holds around 100,000 clones, over 75% found once. Described time point: pretreatment peripheral blood. This specimen consisted of PBMCs, obtained around atezolizumab (anti-PD-L1) treatment. This receptor was identified in a man in his 60s with urothelial cancer. The V and J genes are TRBV6-6 and TRBJ2-5; 7 nucleotides match TRBD1. CDR3 nucleotides: TGTGCCAGCAGTTACCCACGGACAGGCCAAGAGACCCAGTACTTC. Translating gives CASSYPRTGQETQYF.